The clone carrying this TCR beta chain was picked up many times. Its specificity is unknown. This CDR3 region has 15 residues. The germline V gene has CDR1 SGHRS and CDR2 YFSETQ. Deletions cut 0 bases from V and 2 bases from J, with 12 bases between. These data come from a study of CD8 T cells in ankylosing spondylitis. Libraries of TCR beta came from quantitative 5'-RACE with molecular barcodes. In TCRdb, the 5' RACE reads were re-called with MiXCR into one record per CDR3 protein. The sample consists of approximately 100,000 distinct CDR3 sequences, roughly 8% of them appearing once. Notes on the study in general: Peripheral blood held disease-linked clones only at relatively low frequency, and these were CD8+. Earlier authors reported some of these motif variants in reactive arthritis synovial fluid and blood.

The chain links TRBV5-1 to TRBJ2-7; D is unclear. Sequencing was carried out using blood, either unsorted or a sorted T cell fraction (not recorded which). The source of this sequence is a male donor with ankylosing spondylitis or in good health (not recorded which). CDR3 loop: CASSLGPSLPYEQYF. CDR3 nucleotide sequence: TGCGCCAGCAGCTTGGGACCAAGCCTCCCCTACGAGCAGTACTTC. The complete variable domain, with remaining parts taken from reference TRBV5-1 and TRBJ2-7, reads KAGVTQTPRYLIKTRGQQVTLSCSPISGHRSVSWYQQTPGQGLQFLFEYFSETQRNKGNFPGRFSGRQFSNSRSEMNVSTLELGDSALYLCASSLGPSLPYEQYFGPGTRLTVT.